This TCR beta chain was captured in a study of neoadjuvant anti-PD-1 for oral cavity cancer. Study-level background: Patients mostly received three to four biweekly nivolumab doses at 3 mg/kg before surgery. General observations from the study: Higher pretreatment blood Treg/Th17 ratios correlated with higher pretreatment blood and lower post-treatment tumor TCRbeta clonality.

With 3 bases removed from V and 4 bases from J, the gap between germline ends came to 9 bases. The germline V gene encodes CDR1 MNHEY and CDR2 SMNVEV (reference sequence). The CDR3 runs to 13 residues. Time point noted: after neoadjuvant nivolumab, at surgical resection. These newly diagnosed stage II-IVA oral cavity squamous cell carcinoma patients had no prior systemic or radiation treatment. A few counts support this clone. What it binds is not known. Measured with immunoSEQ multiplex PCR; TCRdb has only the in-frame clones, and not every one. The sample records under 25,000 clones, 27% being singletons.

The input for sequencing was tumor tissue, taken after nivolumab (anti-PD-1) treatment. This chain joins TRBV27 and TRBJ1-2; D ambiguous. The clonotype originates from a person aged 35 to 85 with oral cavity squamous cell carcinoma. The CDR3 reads CASSLAPAYGYTF. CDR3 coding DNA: TGTGCCAGCAGTTTGGCCCCGGCCTATGGCTACACCTTC.